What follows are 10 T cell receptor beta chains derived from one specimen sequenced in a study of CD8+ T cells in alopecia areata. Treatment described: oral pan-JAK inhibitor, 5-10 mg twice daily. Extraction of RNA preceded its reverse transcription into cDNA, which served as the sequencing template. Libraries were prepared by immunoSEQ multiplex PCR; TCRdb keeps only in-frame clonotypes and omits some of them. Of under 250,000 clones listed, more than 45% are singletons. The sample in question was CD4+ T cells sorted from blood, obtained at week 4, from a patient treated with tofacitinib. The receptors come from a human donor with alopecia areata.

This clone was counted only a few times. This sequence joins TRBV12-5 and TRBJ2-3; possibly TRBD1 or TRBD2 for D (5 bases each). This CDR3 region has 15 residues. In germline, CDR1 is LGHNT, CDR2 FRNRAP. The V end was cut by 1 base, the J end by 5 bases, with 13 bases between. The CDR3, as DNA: TGTGCTAGTGGTTTGGGACAGCTGGGGGTAGATACGCAGTATTTT. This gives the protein CASGLGQLGVDTQYF.

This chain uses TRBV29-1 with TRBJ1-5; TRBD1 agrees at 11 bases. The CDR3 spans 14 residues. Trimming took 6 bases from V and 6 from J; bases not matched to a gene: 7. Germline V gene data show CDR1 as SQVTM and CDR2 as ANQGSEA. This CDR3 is CSVAGQGDGQPQHF. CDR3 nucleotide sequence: TGCAGCGTCGCGGGACAGGGGGACGGTCAGCCCCAGCATTTT.

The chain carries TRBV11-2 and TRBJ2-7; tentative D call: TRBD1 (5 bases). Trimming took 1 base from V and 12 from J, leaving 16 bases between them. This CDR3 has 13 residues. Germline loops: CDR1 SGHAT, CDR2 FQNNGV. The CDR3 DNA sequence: TGTGCCAGCAGCTTAGGTATAGGGGATTACAGGTACTTC. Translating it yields CASSLGIGDYRYF. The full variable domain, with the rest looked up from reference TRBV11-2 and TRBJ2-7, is EAGVAQSPRYKIIEKRQSVAFWCNPISGHATLYWYQQILGQGPKLLIQFQNNGVVDDSQLPKDRFSAERLKGVDSTLKIQPAKLEDSAVYLCASSLGIGDYRYFGPGTRLTVT.

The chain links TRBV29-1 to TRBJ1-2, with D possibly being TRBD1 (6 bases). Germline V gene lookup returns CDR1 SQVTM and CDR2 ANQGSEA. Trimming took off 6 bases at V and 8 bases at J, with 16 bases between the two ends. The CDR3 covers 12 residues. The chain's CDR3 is CSVQQGSRGYTF. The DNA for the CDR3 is TGCAGCGTACAACAGGGTAGTCGCGGCTACACCTTC.

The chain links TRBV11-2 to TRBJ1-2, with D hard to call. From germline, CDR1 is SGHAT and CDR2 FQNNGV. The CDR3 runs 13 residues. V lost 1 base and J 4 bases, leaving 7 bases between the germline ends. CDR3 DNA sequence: TGTGCCAGCAGCTTAGGGAGGGCCTATGGCTACACCTTC. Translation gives CASSLGRAYGYTF.

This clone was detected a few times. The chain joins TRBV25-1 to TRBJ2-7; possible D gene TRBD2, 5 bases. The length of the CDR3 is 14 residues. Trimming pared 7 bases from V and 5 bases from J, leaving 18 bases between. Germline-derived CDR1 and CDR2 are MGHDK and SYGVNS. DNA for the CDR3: TGTGCCAGCACCTCTCTTGGGAGTGGAAACGAGCAGTACTTC. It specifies CASTSLGSGNEQYF.

The CDR3: CASSLVGQAFGEAFF. Written as DNA, the CDR3 is TGTGCCAGCAGTTTGGTGGGACAGGCCTTCGGGGAAGCTTTCTTT. The V gene is TRBV27, the J gene TRBJ1-1; 8 nucleotides agree with TRBD1. Per the germline V gene, CDR1 is MNHEY and CDR2 is SMNVEV (reference sequence). CDR3 size: 15 residues. V lost 3 bases and J lost 8; bases outside the gene matches: 11.

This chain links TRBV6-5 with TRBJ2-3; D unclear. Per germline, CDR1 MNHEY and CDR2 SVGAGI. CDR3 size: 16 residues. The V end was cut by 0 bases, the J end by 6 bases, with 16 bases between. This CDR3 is CASSYSLTTSVDTQYF. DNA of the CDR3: TGTGCCAGCAGTTACTCACTCACCACCTCTGTCGATACGCAGTATTTT.

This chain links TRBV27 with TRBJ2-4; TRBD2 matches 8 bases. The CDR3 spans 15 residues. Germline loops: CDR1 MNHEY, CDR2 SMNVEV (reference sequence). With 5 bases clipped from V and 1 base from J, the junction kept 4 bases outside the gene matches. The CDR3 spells CASSPRGGAKNIQYF. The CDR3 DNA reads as TGTGCCAGCAGTCCCCGGGGGGGGGCCAAAAACATTCAGTACTTC.

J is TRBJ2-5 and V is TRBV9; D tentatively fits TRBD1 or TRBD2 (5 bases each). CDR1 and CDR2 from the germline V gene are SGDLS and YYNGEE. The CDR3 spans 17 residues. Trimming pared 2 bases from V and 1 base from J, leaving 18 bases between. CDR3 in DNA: TGTGCCAGCAGCGTTGGGCGAGGGGTTTCGGGCCAAGAGACCCAGTACTTC. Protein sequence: CASSVGRGVSGQETQYF.